A selection of T cell receptor beta chains follows, all from one sample in a study of blood T cell repertoires in COVID-19. Produced via immunoSEQ multiplex PCR; TCRdb's table is partial and in-frame only. The table shows 200,000 to 250,000 clones, with just under 85% occurring only once. The sequencing sample was made of peripheral blood. The source of these receptors is a woman at least 80 years old with acute or convalescent COVID-19. Each CDR3 is given with its conserved first and last residue. D genes are given only for firm matches. Not every row has a clone size; where given, it reads once, few, many or a size class.

NA,TRBD2,TRBJ2-2,TRBV7-3,TGTGCCAGCAGCTCAGCGCCGAGCGGGAGCGGTAACGGGGAGCTGTTTTTT,CASSSAPSGSGNGELFF
NA,NA,TRBJ2-2,TRBV9,TGTGCCAGCAGCGTAGTAGGTAGCGGAGCCACCGGGGAGCTGTTTTTT,CASSVVGSGATGELFF
once,TRBD1,TRBJ2-3,TRBV5-1,TGCGCCAGCAGTTTGACAGGGTTCACAGATACGCAGTATTTT,CASSLTGFTDTQYF
NA,TRBD2,TRBJ2-7,TRBV3-1/TRBV3-2,TGTGCCAGCAGCCAAGGGCCAGCGGGAGGACCATACGAGCAGTACTTC,CASSQGPAGGPYEQYF
few,TRBD2,TRBJ2-1,TRBV7-2,TGTGCCAGCAGCATACTAGCGGATCGCGGTGAGCAGTTCTTC,CASSILADRGEQFF
once,TRBD2,TRBJ2-7,TRBV28,TGTGCCAGCAGACCCGGACTAGCAGCCTACGAGCAGTACTTC,CASRPGLAAYEQYF
NA,TRBD2,TRBJ2-7,TRBV7-7,TGTGCTAGCAGCATTAGCGGGAGCTTCTTTTCCGAGCAGTACTTC,CASSISGSFFSEQYF
NA,TRBD1,TRBJ2-5,TRBV2,TGTGCCAGCACGAGACAGGGCCAAGAGACCCAGTACTTC,CASTRQGQETQYF
NA,TRBD2,TRBJ2-1,TRBV18,TGTGCCAGCTCACACCCGGGACTAGCGGGGGGGCCGAGATACAATGAGCAGTTCTTC,CASSHPGLAGGPRYNEQFF
NA,TRBD2,TRBJ2-1,TRBV7-6,TGTGCCAGCAGCTCCACCCGGAGGGCTAGCGGGGAAGCAGAGCAGTTCTTC,CASSSTRRASGEAEQFF
NA,TRBD2,TRBJ2-5,TRBV28,TGTGCCAGCAGCCGGGAGGGGGAGACCCAGTACTTC,CASSREGETQYF
NA,TRBD2,TRBJ2-3,TRBV6-6,TGTGCCAGCAGCACCCGGACTAGTGGCACAGATACGCAGTATTTT,CASSTRTSGTDTQYF
once,NA,TRBJ1-2,TRBV3-1/TRBV3-2,TGTGCCAGCAGCCCCGAAAAGAAGGGAGCTAACTATGGCTACACCTTC,CASSPEKKGANYGYTF
NA,TRBD1,TRBJ1-2,TRBV9,TGTGCCAGCAGCGCCACGGACAGGGGCTATGGCTACACCTTC,CASSATDRGYGYTF
few,NA,TRBJ2-2,TRBV5-1,TGCGCCAGCAGCGGAACTAGCACCGGGGAGCTGTTTTTT,CASSGTSTGELFF
NA,TRBD1,TRBJ1-4,TRBV5-8,TGTGCCAGCAGCAATACTGACAGGGTTAATGAAAAACTGTTTTTT,CASSNTDRVNEKLFF
NA,NA,TRBJ1-1,TRBV19,TGTGCCAGTAGTATTAACGGAGTGGGCACTGAAGCTTTCTTT,CASSINGVGTEAFF
few,TRBD1,TRBJ1-1,TRBV6-6,TGTGCCAGCACCCCCTACAGGGGGCTGAACACTGAAGCTTTCTTT,CASTPYRGLNTEAFF
NA,TRBD2,TRBJ2-7,TRBV2,TGTGCCAGCACTGCTGGGACTAGCGGGGGGACCTACGAGCAGTACTTC,CASTAGTSGGTYEQYF
NA,NA,TRBJ1-2,TRBV2,TGTGCCAGCAGGGTGCAGGGGAAGAACTATGGCTACACCTTC,CASRVQGKNYGYTF
NA,NA,TRBJ2-2,TRBV3-1/TRBV3-2,TGTGCCAGCAGAAAGGAGGGGAGTCCCACCGGGGAGCTGTTTTTT,CASRKEGSPTGELFF
NA,TRBD2,TRBJ2-5,TRBV11-2,TGTGCCAGCAGCCCCGGGGGGCGGGGGGCTTGGGAGACCCAGTACTTC,CASSPGGRGAWETQYF
NA,TRBD2,TRBJ2-7,TRBV7-9,TGTGCCAGCAGCGCAGGACTAGCGGCCTACGAGCAGTACTTC,CASSAGLAAYEQYF
NA,NA,TRBJ1-2,TRBV7-9,TGTGCCAGCAGCACTAGGGATGTAATAAACTATGGCTACACCTTC,CASSTRDVINYGYTF
NA,TRBD1,TRBJ2-5,TRBV20-1,TGCAGTGCTAGTCCCAGGGGGCGGGAGACCCAGTACTTC,CSASPRGRETQYF